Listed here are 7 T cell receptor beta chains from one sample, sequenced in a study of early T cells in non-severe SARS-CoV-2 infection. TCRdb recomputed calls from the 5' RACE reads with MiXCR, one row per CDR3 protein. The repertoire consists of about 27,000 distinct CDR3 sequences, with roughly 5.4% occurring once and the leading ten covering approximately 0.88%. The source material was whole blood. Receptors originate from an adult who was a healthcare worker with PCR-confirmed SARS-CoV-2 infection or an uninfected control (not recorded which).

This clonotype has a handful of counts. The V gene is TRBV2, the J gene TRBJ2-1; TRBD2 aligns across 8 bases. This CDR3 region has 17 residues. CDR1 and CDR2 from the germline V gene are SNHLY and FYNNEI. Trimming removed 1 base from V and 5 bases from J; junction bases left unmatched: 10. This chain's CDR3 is CASSEGSGGPSHNEQFF. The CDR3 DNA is TGTGCCAGCAGTGAAGGGTCGGGGGGGCCGTCCCACAATGAGCAGTTCTTC.

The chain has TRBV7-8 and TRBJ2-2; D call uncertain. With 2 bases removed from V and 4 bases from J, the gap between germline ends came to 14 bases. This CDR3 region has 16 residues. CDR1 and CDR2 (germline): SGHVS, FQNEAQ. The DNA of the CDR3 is TGTGCCAGCAGCTTACTGGGAAATGCCCTCACCGGGGAGCTGTTTTTT. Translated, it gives CASSLLGNALTGELFF.

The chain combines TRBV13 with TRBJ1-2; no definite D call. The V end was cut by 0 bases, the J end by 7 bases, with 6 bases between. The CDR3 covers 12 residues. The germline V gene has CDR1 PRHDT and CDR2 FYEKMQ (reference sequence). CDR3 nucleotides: TGTGCCAGCAGCTTAGGGTTAGCTGGCTACACCTTC. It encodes CASSLGLAGYTF.

The chain's CDR3 is CASSKSRRLSQETQYF. CDR3 coding DNA: TGTGCCAGTAGTAAATCCAGGAGACTTTCTCAAGAGACCCAGTACTTC. This sequence joins TRBV19 and TRBJ2-5; D gene uncertain. The V end lost 4 bases, the J end lost 2 bases, and 17 bases lay between the germline ends. Per the germline V gene, CDR1 is LNHDA and CDR2 is SQIVND (reference sequence). The CDR3 is 16 amino acids.

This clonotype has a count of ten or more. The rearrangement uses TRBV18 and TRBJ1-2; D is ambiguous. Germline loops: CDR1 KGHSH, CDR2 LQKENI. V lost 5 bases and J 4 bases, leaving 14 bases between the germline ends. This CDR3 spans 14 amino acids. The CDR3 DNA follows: TGTGCCAGCTCAGCCTCGGAGGGCAGCTATGGCTACACCTTC. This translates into CASSASEGSYGYTF.

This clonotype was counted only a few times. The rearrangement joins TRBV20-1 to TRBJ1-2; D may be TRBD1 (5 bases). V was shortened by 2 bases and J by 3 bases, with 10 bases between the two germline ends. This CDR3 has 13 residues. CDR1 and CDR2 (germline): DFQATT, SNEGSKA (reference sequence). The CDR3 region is CSARFGTDYGYTF. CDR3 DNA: TGCAGTGCTAGATTTGGGACTGACTATGGCTACACCTTC.

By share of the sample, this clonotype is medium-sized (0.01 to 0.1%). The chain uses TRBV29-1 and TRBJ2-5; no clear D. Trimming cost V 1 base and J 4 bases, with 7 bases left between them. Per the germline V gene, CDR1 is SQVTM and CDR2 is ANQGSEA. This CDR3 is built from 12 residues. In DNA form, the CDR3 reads TGCAGCGTTGAAGGCAGGCGAGAGACCCAGTACTTC. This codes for CSVEGRRETQYF.